The following is a T cell receptor beta chain sequence with its context. Antigen unknown. V shed 8 bases, J shed 7 bases, and the junction held 14 bases outside the gene matches. CDR1 and CDR2 (germline): MDHEN, SYDVKM. The CDR3 loop spans 16 amino acids. This entry is derived from a study of cytomegalovirus exposure and HLA in healthy donors. Study as a whole: Unique TCRs numbering roughly 85 million, obtained from HLA-typed donors, made up an early data release. Findings and caveats of the study: Analysis was carried out at a later point, and it linked a missense DCLRE1C variant to TCR beta V- and J-gene trimming. The study reported that TCR beta sequences accurately predicted HLA-A and HLA-B alleles in most subjects.

PCR was performed using 60 Vbeta and 13 Jbeta primers. The method was immunoSEQ multiplex PCR; TCRdb's version includes in-frame clones alone and lacks a portion of them. In all, the sample yields under 200,000 clones. Material: PBMCs. This sequence was found in a man aged 30-40 years in good health and CMV-seronegative. The J gene is TRBJ2-2, the V gene TRBV28; 9 bases map to TRBD2. The CDR3 DNA sequence: TGTGCCAGCTCGACCCCCGAAGCGGGAGGCAGCGGGGAGCTGTTTTTT. Its protein is CASSTPEAGGSGELFF.